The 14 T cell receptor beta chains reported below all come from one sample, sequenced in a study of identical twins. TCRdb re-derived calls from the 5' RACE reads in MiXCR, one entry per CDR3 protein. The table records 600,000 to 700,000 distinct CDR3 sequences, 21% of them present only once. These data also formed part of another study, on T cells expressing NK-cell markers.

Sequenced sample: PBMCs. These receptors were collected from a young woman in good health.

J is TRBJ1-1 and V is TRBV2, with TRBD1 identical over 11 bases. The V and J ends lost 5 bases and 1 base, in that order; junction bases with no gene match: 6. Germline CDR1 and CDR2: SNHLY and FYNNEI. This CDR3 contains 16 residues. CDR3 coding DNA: TGTGCCAGCAGTCCAAGGACAGGGGGCGCGAACACTGAAGCTTTCTTT. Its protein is CASSPRTGGANTEAFF.

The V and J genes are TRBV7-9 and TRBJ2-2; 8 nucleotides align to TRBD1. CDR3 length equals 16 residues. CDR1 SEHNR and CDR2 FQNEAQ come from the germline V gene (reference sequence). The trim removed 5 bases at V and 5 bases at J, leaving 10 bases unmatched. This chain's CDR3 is CASSTMGQVRTGELFF. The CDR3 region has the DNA TGTGCCAGCAGCACTATGGGACAGGTCCGAACCGGGGAGCTGTTTTTT. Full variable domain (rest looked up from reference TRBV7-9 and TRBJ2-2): DTGVSQNPRHKITKRGQNVTFRCDPISEHNRLYWYRQTLGQGPEFLTYFQNEAQLEKSRLLSDRFSAERPKGSFSTLEIQRTEQGDSAMYLCASSTMGQVRTGELFFGEGSRLTVL.

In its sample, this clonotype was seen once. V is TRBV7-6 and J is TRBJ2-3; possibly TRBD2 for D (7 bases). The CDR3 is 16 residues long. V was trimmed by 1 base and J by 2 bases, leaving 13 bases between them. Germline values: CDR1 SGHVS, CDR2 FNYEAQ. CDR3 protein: CASSLGGGAITDTQYF. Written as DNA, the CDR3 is TGTGCCAGCAGCTTAGGAGGGGGGGCTATCACAGATACGCAGTATTTT. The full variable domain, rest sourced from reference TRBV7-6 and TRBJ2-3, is GAGVSQSPRYKVTKRGQDVALRCDPISGHVSLYWYRQALGQGPEFLTYFNYEAQQDKSGLPNDRFSAERPEGSISTLTIQRTEQRDSAMYRCASSLGGGAITDTQYFGPGTRLTVL.

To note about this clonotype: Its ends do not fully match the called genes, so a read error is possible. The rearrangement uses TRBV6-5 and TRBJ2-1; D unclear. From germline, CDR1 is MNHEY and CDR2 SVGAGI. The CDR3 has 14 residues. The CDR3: CASSYNDRRNGQFF. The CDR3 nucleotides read TGTGCCAGCAGTTACAACGATCGACGGAATGGGCAGTTCTTC.

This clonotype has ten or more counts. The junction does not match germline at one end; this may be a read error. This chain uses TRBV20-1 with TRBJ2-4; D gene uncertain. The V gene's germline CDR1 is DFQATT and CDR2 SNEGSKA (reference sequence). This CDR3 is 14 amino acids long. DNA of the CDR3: TGCAGTGCGAGAGGTGGCGGTAGCAAAAACATTCAGTACTTC. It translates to CSARGGGSKNIQYF.

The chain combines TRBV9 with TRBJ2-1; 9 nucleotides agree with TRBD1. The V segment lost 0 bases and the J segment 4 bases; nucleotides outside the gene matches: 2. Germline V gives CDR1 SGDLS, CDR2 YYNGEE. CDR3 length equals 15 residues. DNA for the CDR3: TGTGCCAGCAGCGTAGTCGGACAGGGGTACAATGAGCAGTTCTTC. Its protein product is CASSVVGQGYNEQFF. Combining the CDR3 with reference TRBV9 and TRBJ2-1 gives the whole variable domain DSGVTQTPKHLITATGQRVTLRCSPRSGDLSVYWYQQSLDQGLQFLIQYYNGEERAKGNILERFSAQQFPDLHSELNLSSLELGDSALYFCASSVVGQGYNEQFFGPGTRLTVL.

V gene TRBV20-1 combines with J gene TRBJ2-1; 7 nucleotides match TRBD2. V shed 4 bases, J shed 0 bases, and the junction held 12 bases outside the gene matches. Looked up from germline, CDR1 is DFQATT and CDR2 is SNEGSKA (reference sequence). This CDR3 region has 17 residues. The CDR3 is CSATNVNRDYSYNEQFF. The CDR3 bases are TGCAGTGCTACCAATGTAAACCGGGACTACTCCTACAATGAGCAGTTCTTC.

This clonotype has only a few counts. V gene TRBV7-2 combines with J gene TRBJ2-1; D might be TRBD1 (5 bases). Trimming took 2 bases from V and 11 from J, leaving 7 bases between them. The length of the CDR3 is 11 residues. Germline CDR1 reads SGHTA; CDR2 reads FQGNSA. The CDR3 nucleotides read TGTGCCAGCAGCTTACAGGGAAAGCAGTTCTTC. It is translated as CASSLQGKQFF. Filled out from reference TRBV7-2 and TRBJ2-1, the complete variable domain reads GAGVSQSPSNKVTEKGKDVELRCDPISGHTALYWYRQSLGQGLEFLIYFQGNSAPDKSGLPSDRFSAERTGGSVSTLTIQRTQQEDSAVYLCASSLQGKQFFGPGTRLTVL.

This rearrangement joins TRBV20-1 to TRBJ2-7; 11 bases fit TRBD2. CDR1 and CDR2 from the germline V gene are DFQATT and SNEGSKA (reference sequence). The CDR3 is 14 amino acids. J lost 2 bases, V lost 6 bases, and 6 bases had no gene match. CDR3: CSAPTSGAAYEQYF. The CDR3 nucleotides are TGCAGTGCACCGACTAGCGGGGCCGCCTACGAGCAGTACTTC.

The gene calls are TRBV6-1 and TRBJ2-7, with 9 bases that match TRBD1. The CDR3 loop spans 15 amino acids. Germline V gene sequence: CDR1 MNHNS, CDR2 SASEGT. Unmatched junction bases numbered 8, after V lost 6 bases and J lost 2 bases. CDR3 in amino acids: CASREQGAGTYEQYF. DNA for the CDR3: TGTGCCAGCAGAGAACAGGGGGCGGGCACCTACGAGCAGTACTTC.

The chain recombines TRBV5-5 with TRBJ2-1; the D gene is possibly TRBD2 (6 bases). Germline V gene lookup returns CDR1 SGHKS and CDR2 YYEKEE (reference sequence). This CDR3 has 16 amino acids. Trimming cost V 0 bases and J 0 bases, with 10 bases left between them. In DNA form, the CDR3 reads TGTGCCAGCAGCTTGGGGAGGGCCCTCTCCTACAATGAGCAGTTCTTC. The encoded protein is CASSLGRALSYNEQFF.

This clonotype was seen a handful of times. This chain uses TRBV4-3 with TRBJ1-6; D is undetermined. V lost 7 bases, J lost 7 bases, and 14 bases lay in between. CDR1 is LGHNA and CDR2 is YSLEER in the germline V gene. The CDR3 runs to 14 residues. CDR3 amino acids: CASTKGRQNSPLHF. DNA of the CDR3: TGCGCCAGCACGAAAGGCAGACAAAATTCACCCCTCCACTTT.

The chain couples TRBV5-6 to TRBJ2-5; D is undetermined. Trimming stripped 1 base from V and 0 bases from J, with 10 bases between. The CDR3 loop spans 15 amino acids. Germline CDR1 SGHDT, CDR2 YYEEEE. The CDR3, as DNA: TGTGCCAGCAGCTTGTTTGGTGCGCACCAAGAGACCCAGTACTTC. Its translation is CASSLFGAHQETQYF.

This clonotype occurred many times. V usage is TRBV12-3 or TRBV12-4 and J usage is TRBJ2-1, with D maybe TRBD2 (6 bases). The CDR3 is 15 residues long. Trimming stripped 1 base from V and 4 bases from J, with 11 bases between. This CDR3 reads CASSLGAGPYNEQFF. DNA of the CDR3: TGTGCCAGCAGTTTAGGGGCGGGGCCTTACAATGAGCAGTTCTTC.